What follows is one T cell receptor beta chain and its context. The target antigen is unknown. These data come from a study of CD8 T cells in ankylosing spondylitis. Study results and caveats: Certain motif variants had earlier appeared in reactive arthritis synovial fluid and blood. Seemingly distinctive of ankylosing spondylitis blood was a TCR beta motif formed by eight highly homologous variants.

5'-RACE, quantitative and with molecular barcodes, yielded the TCR beta libraries. TCRdb reanalysed the 5' RACE reads using MiXCR and keeps one entry per CDR3 protein. Of 200,000 to 250,000 distinct CDR3 sequences in the sample, around 16% were seen once. Germline values: CDR1 GTSNPN, CDR2 SVGIG (reference sequence). J gave up 1 base and V 4 bases, and 12 bases lay outside the gene matches. The length of the CDR3 is 17 residues. The specimen sequenced was blood, either unsorted or a sorted T cell fraction (not recorded which). The source is a male donor with ankylosing spondylitis. J is TRBJ1-1 and V is TRBV30; 10 bases agree with TRBD1. CDR3 region: CAWKEWGQGFRNTEAFF. In nucleotides, the CDR3 is TGTGCCTGGAAGGAGTGGGGACAGGGGTTTCGGAACACTGAAGCTTTCTTT.